This T cell receptor (beta chain) appears in the sequencing data of a study of T-cell reconstitution after alpha-beta-depleted transplantation in children. Overall study findings and caveats: It was reported that alpha-beta T cells came from several hundred expanded graft clones (about two months after transplant). Newly generated T cells supplied most T-cell counts and diversity one year post-transplant. High day-60 TCRbeta diversity in some patients came from surviving recipient T cells and thymic progenitors.

Library preparation (for TCRbeta) was performed with unique molecular identifiers. TCRdb itself ran the PCR reads through MiXCR, one entry per CDR3 protein. This sample has 45,000 to 55,000 distinct CDR3 sequences, with approximately 8.7% found just once. This clonotype was recorded at least ten times. The antigen remains undetermined. Per germline, CDR1 SGHAT and CDR2 FQNNGV. The CDR3 consists of 16 residues. The germline V and J ends were trimmed by 2 bases and 0 bases, with 11 bases remaining between them. This receptor was identified in a male patient between 2 and 10 years old who had a stem cell transplant for chronic granulomatous disease, so the T cells may come from the graft donor. The source was PBMCs, mostly from graft donor cells, collected 60 days after TCRalphabeta/CD19-depleted stem cell transplant. V gene TRBV11-2 combines with J gene TRBJ2-1; no definite D call. Written as DNA, the CDR3 is TGTGCCAGCAGCTTACGGAGACGAAGCTCCTACAATGAGCAGTTCTTC. Encoded protein: CASSLRRRSSYNEQFF.